This T cell receptor (beta chain) was profiled in a study of T-cell memory formation after mild COVID-19. CDR1 and CDR2 (germline): LNHDA, SQIVND (reference sequence). The CDR3 spans 16 residues. Trimming pared 3 bases from V and 4 bases from J, leaving 17 bases between. Using its own MiXCR run on the 5' RACE reads, TCRdb lists one record per CDR3 protein. The sample holds around 510,000 distinct CDR3 sequences, roughly 22% seen once. The material sequenced was PBMCs or a T cell subset sorted from them (not recorded which). The V call is TRBV19, the J call TRBJ2-3; perhaps D is TRBD1 or TRBD2 (5 bases each). The source is an adult woman who had mild COVID-19 (a few samples of this study predate the infection). Cell type and time point are not known. The CDR3 nucleotides are TGTGCCAGTAGTATCGGCAACGGGGCGAGGGCAGATACGCAGTATTTT. It translates to CASSIGNGARADTQYF.